These T cell receptor beta chains were read from a single sample in a study of blood T cell repertoires in COVID-19. Libraries were prepared by immunoSEQ multiplex PCR; TCRdb keeps only in-frame clonotypes and omits some of them. In the table there are approximately 290,000 clones, around 89% of which are singletons. Sequencing was carried out using peripheral blood. The receptors stem from a man aged 25 to 40 with acute or convalescent COVID-19. The CDR3 runs from the conserved cysteine through the conserved F or W. A D gene is named only where the DNA matches it firmly. A row's size may be missing; if present it is once, few, many or a size class.

J	V	D	length	size	DNA	CDR3
TRBJ2-1	TRBV5-5	.	15	.	TGTGCCAGCATTGAGCAATGGGCGGGATACAATGAGCAGTTCTTC	CASIEQWAGYNEQFF
TRBJ1-1	TRBV7-3	.	15	.	TGTGCCAGCAGCTTAGGGGGGGCCCTGAACACTGAAGCTTTCTTT	CASSLGGALNTEAFF
TRBJ2-5	TRBV9	TRBD2	16	.	TGTGCCAGCAGCGTCCGACTAGCGGGGCACCAAGAGACCCAGTACTTC	CASSVRLAGHQETQYF
TRBJ2-7	TRBV25-1	.	14	.	TGTGCCAGCAGTGCGGCTGGGCCAAACCACGAGCAGTACTTC	CASSAAGPNHEQYF
TRBJ1-2	TRBV2	TRBD1	15	.	TGTGCCAGCAGTGAAGCGCCCAGGACAGGGGGCGGCTACACCTTC	CASSEAPRTGGGYTF
TRBJ2-3	TRBV6-1	TRBD2	18	.	TGTGCCAGCAGTGACCCATTAATAGCGGGGGGGGGCACAGATACGCAGTATTTT	CASSDPLIAGGGTDTQYF
TRBJ2-5	TRBV9	TRBD1	16	.	TGTGCCAGCAGCGTAGCTCCGGCAGGGGGCAGAGAGACCCAGTACTTC	CASSVAPAGGRETQYF
TRBJ1-1	TRBV5-1	.	14	.	TGCGCCAGCAGCTTGGTTCCCAGTAACGCTGAAGCTTTCTTT	CASSLVPSNAEAFF
TRBJ2-2	TRBV19	.	14	.	TGTGCCAGTGTCTGGGGACAAAACACCGGGGAGCTGTTTTTT	CASVWGQNTGELFF
TRBJ1-2	TRBV5-1	TRBD1	13	.	TGCGCCAGCAGCTCACGGACAGGGGGTGGCTACACCTTC	CASSSRTGGGYTF
TRBJ2-1	TRBV7-9	TRBD1	13	.	TGTGCCAGCAGCGCCGGGACAGACAATGAGCAGTTCTTC	CASSAGTDNEQFF
TRBJ1-1	TRBV12-3/TRBV12-4	TRBD1	13	.	TGTGCCAGCAGGCTACAGGGGCGGACTGAAGCTTTCTTT	CASRLQGRTEAFF
TRBJ1-2	TRBV7-3	.	13	.	TGTGCCAGCAGCCCTTTTCCTTCGGATGGCTACACCTTC	CASSPFPSDGYTF
TRBJ1-5	TRBV6-6	TRBD1	13	few	TGTGCCAGCAGCGACAGGGGGCGACAGCCCCAGCATTTT	CASSDRGRQPQHF
TRBJ1-2	TRBV5-1	.	19	.	TGCGCCAGCAGCTTGGCTTCTGGTGTTGTCAGGGGCGGACACTATGGCTACACCTTC	CASSLASGVVRGGHYGYTF
TRBJ1-2	TRBV7-9	TRBD1	17	.	TGTGCCAGCAGCTTAGTTCCAGGGGGCTATACTAACTATGGCTACACCTTC	CASSLVPGGYTNYGYTF
TRBJ1-1	TRBV5-1	.	14	.	TGCGCCAGCAGCTTGGTTGCCGGGGGCACTGAAGCTTTCTTT	CASSLVAGGTEAFF
TRBJ1-5	TRBV28	.	16	.	TGTGCCAGCAGTTTCCCCCCTTTGAGTAGCAATCAGCCCCAGCATTTT	CASSFPPLSSNQPQHF
TRBJ2-3	TRBV7-6	TRBD2	18	.	TGTGCCAGCAGCCCGATAGCGGGAGGGGGGTTTAACACAGATACGCAGTATTTT	CASSPIAGGGFNTDTQYF
TRBJ1-1	TRBV9	.	12	once	TGTGCCAGCAGCGTCTACGGGGAGCCAGCTTTCTTT	CASSVYGEPAFF
TRBJ1-4	TRBV2	TRBD1	14	once	TGTGCCAGCAGAGACAGGGGTTACGATGAAAAACTGTTTTTT	CASRDRGYDEKLFF
TRBJ2-7	TRBV18	.	15	once	TGTGCCAGCTCACCTACTTCGGGTAGAACCTACGAGCAGTACTTC	CASSPTSGRTYEQYF
TRBJ1-2	TRBV3-1/TRBV3-2	.	17	.	TGTGCCAGCAGCCTCGAACCGCTTTTGTTATCGTCGGATGGCTACACCTTC	CASSLEPLLLSSDGYTF
TRBJ1-2	TRBV5-4	.	14	.	TGTGCCAGCAGCTTGGACAGGCCCAGCTATGGCTACACCTTC	CASSLDRPSYGYTF
TRBJ1-2	TRBV6-2/TRBV6-3	.	11	.	TGTGCCAGCAGTTATAACAGGGGCTACACCTTC	CASSYNRGYTF
TRBJ1-6	TRBV28	TRBD1	15	.	TGTGCCAGTAAATCCGGGACAGGGGGCTTCTCACCCCTCCACTTT	CASKSGTGGFSPLHF
TRBJ2-1	TRBV7-3	TRBD1	16	.	TGTGCCAGCAGCCCGGAAGGACAGGGGCCATACAATGAGCAGTTCTTC	CASSPEGQGPYNEQFF
TRBJ2-7	TRBV6-6	TRBD2	15	.	TGTGCCAGCAGTCTGACTAGCGGGGGTTTCTACGAGCAGTACTTC	CASSLTSGGFYEQYF
TRBJ2-2	TRBV7-3	.	16	once	TGTGCCAGCAGCCGAGCGGGTTCTACGAACACCGGGGAGCTGTTTTTT	CASSRAGSTNTGELFF
TRBJ2-2	TRBV29-1	.	14	.	TGCAGCGTTGTTTTGGCGGGATACACCGGGGAGCTGTTTTTT	CSVVLAGYTGELFF
TRBJ2-7	TRBV15	TRBD1	15	.	TGTGCCACCAGCAGAGGAGGGACAGGGCCCCACGAGCAGTACTTC	CATSRGGTGPHEQYF
TRBJ2-7	TRBV7-6	TRBD2	15	.	TGTGCCAGCAGCTCAGGGACTAGCGGGAGTTACGAGCAGTACTTC	CASSSGTSGSYEQYF
TRBJ2-1	TRBV6-2/TRBV6-3	.	15	.	TGTGCCAGCAGTTACGGCTCCCATCGGGGGAATGAGCAGTTCTTC	CASSYGSHRGNEQFF
TRBJ1-4	TRBV6-5	.	14	.	TGTGCCAGCAGTTATCCGAGGAGGGATGAAAAACTGTTTTTT	CASSYPRRDEKLFF
TRBJ1-4	TRBV28	TRBD1	15	.	TGTGCCAGCAGTACACCTCAGGGGGCGAGGGAAAAACTGTTTTTT	CASSTPQGAREKLFF
TRBJ2-7	TRBV10-3	.	12	.	TGTGCCATCTCTAGACCCTCCTACGAGCAGTACTTC	CAISRPSYEQYF
TRBJ2-1	TRBV19	.	15	.	TGTGCCAGTAGTGTGGGTACTAGCTCCTACAATGAGCAGTTCTTC	CASSVGTSSYNEQFF
TRBJ1-2	TRBV28	.	12	.	TGTGCCAGCAGTTTAGAACTCGGTGGCTACACCTTC	CASSLELGGYTF
TRBJ2-7	TRBV2	.	14	.	TGTGCCAGCAGGAGTGACAGGAGCTCCTACGAGCAGTACTTC	CASRSDRSSYEQYF
TRBJ1-2	TRBV12-3/TRBV12-4	.	11	.	TGTGCCAGCGGCAGGAACTATGGCTACACCTTC	CASGRNYGYTF
TRBJ2-3	TRBV18	TRBD2	15	.	TGTGCCAGCTCACCATCTAGCGGGGGCGTAGATACGCAGTATTTT	CASSPSSGGVDTQYF
TRBJ2-6	TRBV3-1/TRBV3-2	TRBD2	17	.	TGTGCCAGCAGCCAAGGTAGCGGGGGGGCTGGGGCCAACGTCCTGACTTTC	CASSQGSGGAGANVLTF
TRBJ1-1	TRBV6-5	.	12	.	TGTGCCATCAACAAGCAGGGAACTGAAGCTTTCTTT	CAINKQGTEAFF
TRBJ1-3	TRBV12-5	.	17	.	TGTGCTAGTGGTCCTCCATATTACAGGTCGTCTGGAAACACCATATATTTT	CASGPPYYRSSGNTIYF
TRBJ1-1	TRBV19	TRBD1	16	.	TGTGCCAGTAGAGACATTACAGGGGGTCCGGGGACTGAAGCTTTCTTT	CASRDITGGPGTEAFF
TRBJ2-1	TRBV11-2	TRBD1	16	.	TGTGCCAGCAGCTCAAGAGGGGACAGGGATTACAATGAGCAGTTCTTC	CASSSRGDRDYNEQFF
TRBJ1-2	TRBV19	.	14	few	TGTGCCAGTAGTATAGGGCAAACGAACTATGGCTACACCTTC	CASSIGQTNYGYTF
TRBJ1-1	TRBV12-3/TRBV12-4	.	13	.	TGTGCCAGCAGTTTAGGCAGGGGCACTGAAGCTTTCTTT	CASSLGRGTEAFF